Following are 14 T cell receptor beta chains from one sample sequenced in a study of T cell changes during pregnancy in multiple sclerosis (dated by TCRdb to the late 2010s). Library preparation employed the immunoSEQ multiplex PCR assay. Entries here come from immuneACCESS through TCRdb and include only in-frame sequences with V and J called. Some clones fail to appear in such tables; in the studies checked, an unresolved V gene covers under half of the shortfall, and the cause of the remainder is unknown. The sample table contains some 130,000 clones; only one count was recorded for 90% to 96% of them. Approximately 0.45% of the sample rests with the top ten. Sample: peripheral blood, taken after pregnancy. All receptors come from a female donor with multiple sclerosis, enrolled in a pregnancy study.

This chain uses TRBV2 with TRBJ1-2; D might be TRBD1 (6 bases). The CDR3 has 12 residues. CDR1 and CDR2 from the germline V gene are SNHLY and FYNNEI. V was shortened by 4 bases and J by 7 bases, with 10 bases between the two germline ends. The CDR3 bases are TGTGCCAGCAGTGTGGGGGCGAGTGGCTACACCTTC. Its protein is CASSVGASGYTF.

This chain connects TRBV14 to TRBJ2-1, with 10 positions matching TRBD1. This CDR3 contains 16 residues. The germline gives CDR1 SGHDN, CDR2 FVKESK. After removal of 1 base from V and 8 bases from J, the junction contained 8 bases not matched to a gene. CDR3 residues: CASSQGPGQGRYEQFF. In DNA, the CDR3 is TGTGCCAGCAGCCAAGGACCGGGACAGGGGAGATATGAGCAGTTCTTC.

The rearrangement links TRBV5-1 to TRBJ2-7, with 7 bases that match TRBD2. Trimming at V came to 0 bases and at J to 4 bases, leaving 7 bases not matched to a gene. Germline V gene sequence: CDR1 SGHRS, CDR2 YFSETQ. The CDR3 totals 15 residues. CDR3 loop: CASSLDGGGVYEQYF. DNA of the CDR3: TGCGCCAGCAGCTTGGACGGGGGAGGGGTTTACGAGCAGTACTTC.

The V and J genes are TRBV29-1 and TRBJ2-3; tentatively, D is TRBD2 (6 bases). Trimming took 6 bases from V and 2 from J, leaving 12 bases between them. Germline lookup yields CDR1 SQVTM and CDR2 ANQGSEA. CDR3 size: 13 residues. The CDR3 region has the DNA TGCAGCGTGCCGGGCGGGATCACAGATACGCAGTATTTT. Protein: CSVPGGITDTQYF.

The gene calls are TRBV5-1 and TRBJ1-1, with D possibly TRBD1 on 6 matching bases. The length of the CDR3 is 15 residues. Germline CDR1 and CDR2: SGHRS and YFSETQ. Trimming cost V 1 base and J 5 bases, with 15 bases left between them. CDR3 nucleotides: TGCGCCAGCAGCTTGTTGCCAGGGGTAGTAACTGAAGCTTTCTTT. It codes for CASSLLPGVVTEAFF.

The rearrangement links TRBV19 to TRBJ1-5; 9 positions agree with TRBD1. Germline CDR1 reads LNHDA; CDR2 reads SQIVND (reference sequence). With 4 bases clipped from V and 1 base from J, the junction kept 14 bases outside the gene matches. CDR3 length equals 19 residues. The CDR3 region is CASSTFIDRGVRSNQPQHF. The CDR3 nucleotides are TGTGCCAGTAGTACCTTTATAGACAGGGGGGTAAGAAGCAATCAGCCCCAGCATTTT.

The chain recombines TRBV7-8 with TRBJ1-2, with D tentatively TRBD1 (6 bases). The CDR3 extends over 14 amino acids. Germline V gene lookup returns CDR1 SGHVS and CDR2 FQNEAQ. V gave up 4 bases and J gave up 3 bases, with 12 bases separating them. CDR3 region: CASSSDSSHYGYTF. CDR3 nucleotides: TGTGCCAGCAGCTCGGACAGCAGTCACTATGGCTACACCTTC.

The chain employs TRBV6-6 and TRBJ2-2; TRBD2 matches at 7 bases. V lost 6 bases to trimming and J lost 4 bases; unmatched junction nucleotides: 11. Germline lookup yields CDR1 MNHNY and CDR2 SVGAGI (reference sequence). This CDR3 is built from 16 residues. CDR3 sequence reads: CASRSLTSRFTGELFF. CDR3 coding DNA: TGTGCCAGCAGATCCCTGACTAGCCGGTTCACCGGGGAGCTGTTTTTT.

V gene TRBV10-3 combines with J gene TRBJ1-4, with 11 bases fitting TRBD1. The CDR3 is made up of 17 amino acids. The J segment lost 4 bases and the V segment lost 3 bases, leaving 7 bases of the junction unmatched. CDR1 is ENHRY and CDR2 is SYGVKD in the germline V gene. CDR3 protein: CAISDTRTGGNNEKLFF. The DNA of the CDR3 is TGTGCCATCAGTGATACCCGGACAGGGGGCAATAATGAAAAACTGTTTTTT.

The CDR3 loop is CASSQPDRAQETQYF. Here the CDR3 DNA reads TGCGCCAGCAGCCAACCGGACAGGGCCCAAGAGACCCAGTACTTC. V gene TRBV4-1 combines with J gene TRBJ2-5; 8 nucleotides match TRBD1. The CDR3 length is 15 residues. In germline, CDR1 is MGHRA, CDR2 YSYEKL. V lost 2 bases, J lost 1 base, and 3 bases stayed unmatched.

The chain links TRBV7-3 to TRBJ2-1; D is undetermined. Per the germline V gene, CDR1 is SGHTA and CDR2 is FQGTGA. This CDR3 region has 15 residues. The V gene lost 2 bases and the J gene lost 0 bases, with 8 bases spanning the gap. The CDR3 is CASSLAPSSYNEQFF. DNA for the CDR3: TGTGCCAGCAGCTTAGCGCCAAGCTCCTACAATGAGCAGTTCTTC.

This chain connects TRBV28 to TRBJ2-2, with a possible D match to TRBD1 (5 bases). Per germline, CDR1 MDHEN and CDR2 SYDVKM. The length of the CDR3 is 14 residues. The V end was cut by 8 bases, the J end by 6 bases, with 16 bases between. CDR3 residues: CASSGAFHPGELFF. Here the CDR3 DNA reads TGTGCCAGCTCTGGGGCATTTCACCCCGGGGAGCTGTTTTTT.

This chain uses TRBV4-3 with TRBJ2-7, with D hard to call. The germline V gene encodes CDR1 LGHNA and CDR2 YSLEER. The CDR3 is 17 amino acids. V lost 0 bases and J lost 2, with 17 bases in between. CDR3 residues: CASSQDRRPLAPYEQYF. In DNA, the CDR3 is TGCGCCAGCAGCCAAGATCGCCGCCCCTTGGCCCCCTACGAGCAGTACTTC.

J is TRBJ1-5 and V is TRBV27; tentative D call: TRBD1 (5 bases). The CDR3 length is 13 residues. Deletions cut 3 bases from V and 7 bases from J, with 10 bases between. Germline-derived CDR1 and CDR2 are MNHEY and SMNVEV (reference sequence). CDR3 residues: CASSLQGSQPQHF. CDR3 nucleotide sequence: TGTGCCAGCAGTTTGCAGGGCTCCCAGCCCCAGCATTTT.